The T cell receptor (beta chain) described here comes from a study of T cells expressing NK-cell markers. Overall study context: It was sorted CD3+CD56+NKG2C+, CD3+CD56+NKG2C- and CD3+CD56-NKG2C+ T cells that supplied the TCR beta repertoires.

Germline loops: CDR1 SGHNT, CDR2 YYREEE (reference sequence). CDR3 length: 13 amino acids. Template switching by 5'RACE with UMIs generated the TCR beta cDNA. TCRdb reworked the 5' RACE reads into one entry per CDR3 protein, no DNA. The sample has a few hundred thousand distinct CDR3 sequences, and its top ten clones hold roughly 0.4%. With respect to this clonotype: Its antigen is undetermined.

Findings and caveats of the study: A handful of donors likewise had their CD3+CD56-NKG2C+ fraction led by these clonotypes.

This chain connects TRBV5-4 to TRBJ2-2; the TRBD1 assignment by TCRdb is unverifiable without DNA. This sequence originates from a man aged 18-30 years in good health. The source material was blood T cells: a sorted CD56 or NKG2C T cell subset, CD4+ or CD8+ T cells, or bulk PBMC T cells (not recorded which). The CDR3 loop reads CASSPPGGGELFF.